This record covers a single T cell receptor beta chain. This CDR3 region has 14 residues. CDR1 is SNHLY and CDR2 is FYNNEI in the germline V gene. V gave up 8 bases and J gave up 0 bases; unmatched junction bases: 6. Selected positively for CCR7 and CD45RO-negative, naive CD8 cells excluded terminally differentiated effector memory CD45RA+ cells. Those who donated were healthy HIV-negative adults, with no recent acute infections or vaccinations reported. This sample is part of a study of shared clonotypes between healthy human individuals. When replicate PCRs were run on sorted subsets, they used 200 ng DNA, about 30,000 T cell genomes. The table came from immunoSEQ multiplex PCR; TCRdb's copy has only in-frame clones and leaves some out. The sample lists hundreds of thousands of clones; about 98% were seen once.

The TCR sequence derives from a man under 40 in good health. This chain joins TRBV2 and TRBJ2-5; 7 bases align to TRBD2. Sequencing was performed on naive CD8+ T cells sorted from blood. The chain's CDR3 is CASGGSGDQETQYF. Written as DNA, the CDR3 is TGTGCCAGCGGCGGGAGCGGGGACCAAGAGACCCAGTACTTC.